The clone carrying this T cell receptor beta chain was found once. Study processing details: Estimated nucleated cell counts came from reference gene primer amplification. The assay was immunoSEQ multiplex PCR, and TCRdb's table has in-frame clones only and misses some. V, J and clone size are taken as reported in that table, and D and trimming were inferred from the DNA itself. Among 200,000 to 250,000 clones listed, around 82% were seen once. This sample is part of a study of blood T cell repertoires in COVID-19. Study at large: COVID-19 samples, acute and convalescent, were from the United States, Italy and Spain. T cells, B-cell-depleted T cells, or PBMCs provided the cDNA or gDNA that served as material.

Germline V gene data show CDR1 as SNHLY and CDR2 as FYNNEI. The V segment lost 6 bases and the J segment 2 bases; nucleotides outside the gene matches: 2. The CDR3 covers 15 residues. This chain connects TRBV2 to TRBJ2-2; 11 bases line up with TRBD2. Material for sequencing was peripheral blood. This clonotype originated in a human donor in a cohort sampled during active COVID-19. The CDR3 nucleotides are TGTGCCAGCAGGCTAGCGGGGGGAAACACCGGGGAGCTGTTTTTT. Translating it yields CASRLAGGNTGELFF.